The 16 T cell receptor beta chains below come from one sample, sequenced in a study of blood T cell repertoires in COVID-19. Profiled with immunoSEQ multiplex PCR; TCRdb holds only in-frame clones, not every one. The sample lists roughly 310,000 clones; 90% were seen once. The specimen sequenced was PBMCs or T cells enriched from blood (not recorded which). These receptors were taken from a man aged 55 to 70 who had recovered from COVID-19.

The rearrangement joins TRBV7-2 to TRBJ2-1; 7 nucleotides agree with TRBD1. J lost 6 bases, V lost 7 bases, and 12 bases had no gene match. The CDR3 is 15 residues long. The V gene's germline CDR1 is SGHTA and CDR2 FQGNSA. In DNA form, the CDR3 reads TGTGCCAGCACCGACCGGGACAGACCTTTCAATGAGCAGTTCTTC. The encoded protein is CASTDRDRPFNEQFF.

This chain joins TRBV7-8 and TRBJ1-1, with TRBD1 matching 9 bases. This CDR3 is built from 15 residues. V lost 1 base, J lost 6 bases, and 6 bases stayed unmatched. The germline V gene has CDR1 SGHVS and CDR2 FQNEAQ. CDR3 sequence (DNA): TGTGCCAGCAGCTTAGGATACAGGGGGCTATCTGAAGCTTTCTTT. Protein: CASSLGYRGLSEAFF.

The V and J genes are TRBV9 and TRBJ2-2; D is unresolved. The CDR3 spans 14 residues. Trimming removed 3 bases at V and 3 bases at J, with 9 bases between. Germline assignment: CDR1 SGDLS and CDR2 YYNGEE. The DNA of the CDR3 is TGTGCCAGCAGCGAAAGGAGTTACACCGGGGAGCTGTTTTTT. This encodes CASSERSYTGELFF. Drawing the rest from reference TRBV9 and TRBJ2-2, the complete variable domain is DSGVTQTPKHLITATGQRVTLRCSPRSGDLSVYWYQQSLDQGLQFLIQYYNGEERAKGNILERFSAQQFPDLHSELNLSSLELGDSALYFCASSERSYTGELFFGEGSRLTVL.

The rearrangement joins TRBV6-5 to TRBJ2-7, with D possibly TRBD1 on 5 matching bases. Trimming cost V 6 bases and J 4 bases, with 7 bases left between them. Germline values: CDR1 MNHEY, CDR2 SVGAGI. This CDR3 is built from 11 residues. CDR3 nucleotide sequence: TGTGCCAGCAGAGGGGTTTACGAGCAGTACTTC. Translated, it gives CASRGVYEQYF.

The J gene is TRBJ1-1, the V gene TRBV18; 7 nucleotides line up with TRBD1. The CDR3 runs to 15 residues. The V gene's germline CDR1 is KGHSH and CDR2 LQKENI. Losses at the gene ends were 1 base for V and 2 bases for J; bases not matched to a gene: 4. CDR3 DNA sequence: TGTGCCAGCTCACCACAGACAGGGACCAACACTGAAGCTTTCTTT. Translated: CASSPQTGTNTEAFF.

J is TRBJ2-7 and V is TRBV4-1; D is possibly TRBD2 (6 bases). Germline CDR1 is MGHRA and CDR2 is YSYEKL. This CDR3 spans 15 amino acids. The V and J ends lost 3 bases and 1 base respectively, with 13 bases between them. This CDR3 is CASSQLEGSSYEQYF. CDR3 sequence (DNA): TGCGCCAGCAGCCAGTTGGAGGGGTCATCCTACGAGCAGTACTTC.

V gene TRBV3-1 (or the pseudogene TRBV3-2) combines with J gene TRBJ1-1; D is possibly TRBD1 (5 bases). Germline assignment: CDR1 LGHDT and CDR2 YNNKEL (reference sequence). The CDR3 sequence is 14 residues long. V was shortened by 3 bases and J by 3 bases, with 11 bases between the two germline ends. The DNA for the CDR3 is TGTGCCAGCAGCCATAGGAGCAGGGACACTGAAGCTTTCTTT. Translation: CASSHRSRDTEAFF.

The V and J genes are TRBV10-2 and TRBJ2-2, with TRBD1 as a possible D gene (6 bases). The CDR3 consists of 14 residues. V was clipped by 0 bases and J by 6 bases, with 8 bases between them. In germline, CDR1 is WSHSY, CDR2 SAAADI. This chain's CDR3 is CASSESAGAGELFF. CDR3 nucleotide sequence: TGCGCCAGCAGTGAGTCAGCAGGGGCCGGGGAGCTGTTTTTT.

V gene TRBV23-1 combines with J gene TRBJ1-1; a possible D gene is TRBD1 (5 bases). TRBV23-1 is given ORF status, its function remaining uncertain. Deletions cut 4 bases from V and 0 bases from J, with 12 bases between. The CDR3 length is 15 residues. The CDR3, as DNA: TGCGCCAGCAGTCTCCTACAGGTCATGAACACTGAAGCTTTCTTT. It yields the protein CASSLLQVMNTEAFF.

The sample holds a few counts of this clone. V usage is TRBV9 and J usage is TRBJ1-3, with 9 bases fitting TRBD1. The CDR3 runs to 14 residues. Germline V CDR1 and CDR2: SGDLS, YYNGEE. V was clipped by 5 bases and J by 2 bases; unmatched bases: 2. The DNA of the CDR3 is TGTGCCAGCAGTAGGGACAGGGCTGGAAACACCATATATTTT. Its protein is CASSRDRAGNTIYF.

The chain links TRBV30 to TRBJ2-7; D possibly corresponds to TRBD2 (5 bases). Per the germline V gene, CDR1 is GTSNPN and CDR2 is SVGIG (reference sequence). The V gene lost 0 bases and the J gene lost 3 bases, with 6 bases spanning the gap. This CDR3 region has 12 residues. DNA of the CDR3: TGTGCCTGGAGTGTTCGGGGCTACGAGCAGTACTTC. Protein: CAWSVRGYEQYF. Supplemented by reference TRBV30 and TRBJ2-7, the full variable domain reads SQTIHQWPATLVQPVGSPLSLECTVEGTSNPNLYWYRQAAGRGLQLLFYSVGIGQISSEVPQNLSASRPQDRQFILSSKKLLLSDSGFYLCAWSVRGYEQYFGPGTRLTVT.

The chain couples TRBV6-6 to TRBJ2-3, with 7 bases lining up with TRBD1. In germline, CDR1 is MNHNY, CDR2 SVGAGI (reference sequence). This CDR3 has 15 amino acids. The junction had 8 bases not matched to a gene; V was cut back by 6 bases and J by 2 bases. CDR3 in DNA: TGTGCCAGCAGAAGAACCGGGACAGCCACAGATACGCAGTATTTT. This gives the protein CASRRTGTATDTQYF.

The chain couples TRBV9 to TRBJ2-2, with 10 bases identical to TRBD2. From germline, CDR1 is SGDLS and CDR2 YYNGEE. The CDR3 contains 18 residues. V gave up 3 bases and J gave up 6 bases; unmatched junction bases: 14. CDR3 protein: CASSDPPSGRPLPGELFF. As DNA, the CDR3 is TGTGCCAGCAGCGACCCTCCTAGCGGGAGACCTCTGCCCGGGGAGCTGTTTTTT.

The sample holds one count of this clone. The chain has TRBV18 and TRBJ2-1; 15 bases agree with TRBD2. Per germline, CDR1 KGHSH and CDR2 LQKENI. Trimming took 3 bases from V and 8 from J; bases not matched to a gene: 2. This CDR3 region has 15 residues. This chain's CDR3 is CASSPGLAGGYEQFF. The CDR3 nucleotides read TGTGCCAGCTCACCGGGACTAGCGGGAGGATATGAGCAGTTCTTC. The whole variable domain, remainder taken from reference TRBV18 and TRBJ2-1, is NAGVMQNPRHLVRRRGQEARLRCSPMKGHSHVYWYRQLPEEGLKFMVYLQKENIIDESGMPKERFSAEFPKEGPSILRIQQVVRGDSAAYFCASSPGLAGGYEQFFGPGTRLTVL.

This chain connects TRBV30 to TRBJ2-3; TRBD1 agrees at 8 bases. The CDR3 sequence is 15 residues long. Trimming at V came to 3 bases and at J to 1 base, leaving 6 bases not matched to a gene. The V gene's germline CDR1 is GTSNPN and CDR2 SVGIG (reference sequence). The CDR3 nucleotides are TGTGCCTGGAGAGAAGGACAGGGCCGCACAGATACGCAGTATTTT. It yields the protein CAWREGQGRTDTQYF. Supplemented by reference TRBV30 and TRBJ2-3, the full variable domain reads SQTIHQWPATLVQPVGSPLSLECTVEGTSNPNLYWYRQAAGRGLQLLFYSVGIGQISSEVPQNLSASRPQDRQFILSSKKLLLSDSGFYLCAWREGQGRTDTQYFGPGTRLTVL.

This chain uses TRBV5-4 with TRBJ2-5; 8 nucleotides agree with TRBD2. The CDR3 has 15 amino acids. The V segment lost 0 bases and the J segment 2 bases; nucleotides outside the gene matches: 3. Germline CDR1 and CDR2: SGHNT and YYREEE (reference sequence). CDR3 sequence (DNA): TGTGCCAGCAGCTTGGGGTTAGCGGGACAAGAGACCCAGTACTTC. It encodes CASSLGLAGQETQYF.